The T cell receptor beta chain under discussion was sequenced for a study of blood T cells in healthy people across ages. Study outcomes and limitations: Diversity was higher, and naive CD4+ cells more numerous, in long-lived donors than in aged donors. Those diversity estimates obtained from one million T cells were thought to be underestimates.

Using a J-beta primer mix together with a sample-barcoded 5' primer, a second PCR was run for about 6 to 12 cycles. Using its own MiXCR run on the 5' RACE reads, TCRdb lists one record per CDR3 protein. The data show approximately 800,000 distinct CDR3 sequences, roughly three fifths seen once. The V gene's germline CDR1 is SQVTM and CDR2 ANQGSEA. CDR3 length equals 11 residues. Trimming pared 7 bases from V and 7 bases from J, leaving 14 bases between. Note on this clonotype: What it binds is unknown.

This TCR was recovered from a man between 40 and 49 years old in good health. The chain is built from TRBV29-1 and TRBJ2-7, with D perhaps matching TRBD1 or TRBD2 (5 bases each). The sample taken for sequencing was blood. The CDR3 here is CSAGGYNEQYF. CDR3 bases: TGCAGCGCTGGGGGTTACAATGAGCAGTACTTC.